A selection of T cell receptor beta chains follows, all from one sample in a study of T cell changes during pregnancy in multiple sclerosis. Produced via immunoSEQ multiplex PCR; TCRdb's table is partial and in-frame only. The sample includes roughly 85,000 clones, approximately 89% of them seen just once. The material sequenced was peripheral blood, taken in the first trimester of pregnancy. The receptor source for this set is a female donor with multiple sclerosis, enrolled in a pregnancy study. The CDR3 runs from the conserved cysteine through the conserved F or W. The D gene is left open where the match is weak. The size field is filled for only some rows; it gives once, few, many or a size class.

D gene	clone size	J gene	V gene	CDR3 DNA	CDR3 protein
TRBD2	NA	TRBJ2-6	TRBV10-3	TGTGCCATCAGTGAGTCTACAGGAGCGGGAGTAGGTGGGGCCAACGTCCTGACTTTC	CAISESTGAGVGGANVLTF
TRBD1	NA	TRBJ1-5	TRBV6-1	TGTGCCAGCAGCGCCCCGACAGGGGACAATCAGCCCCAGCATTTT	CASSAPTGDNQPQHF
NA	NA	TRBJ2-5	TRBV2	TGTGCCAGCAGTCGTAACAGGGATAGTGAGACCCAGTACTTC	CASSRNRDSETQYF
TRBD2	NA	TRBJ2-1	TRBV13	TGTGCCAGCAGCTTAGCCAGACTAGCGGGAGGGGGCAATGAGCAGTTCTTC	CASSLARLAGGGNEQFF
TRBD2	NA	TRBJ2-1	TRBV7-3	TGTGCCAGCAGCTTAAAAGCGGGGGTCGAGCAGTTCTTC	CASSLKAGVEQFF
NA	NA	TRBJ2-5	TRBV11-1	TGTGCCAGCAGCTCACGGGACTCTCAAGAGACCCAGTACTTC	CASSSRDSQETQYF
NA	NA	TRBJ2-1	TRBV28	TGTGCCAGCAGTTCCCTAGCAGATTCCTACAATGAGCAGTTCTTC	CASSSLADSYNEQFF
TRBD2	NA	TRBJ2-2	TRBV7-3	TGTGCCAGCAGCCCGCGGACTAGCGGTAGTACCGGGGAGCTGTTTTTT	CASSPRTSGSTGELFF
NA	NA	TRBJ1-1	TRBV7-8	TGTGCCAGCAGCTTAGTAGTGAGGAGCACTGAAGCTTTCTTT	CASSLVVRSTEAFF
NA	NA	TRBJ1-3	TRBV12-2	TGTGCACGTAGAGATACTGGAAACACCATATATTTT	CARRDTGNTIYF
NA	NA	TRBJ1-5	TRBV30	TGTGCCTGGACCCTGGGGGGGGGCGGGCGCAATCAGCCCCAGCATTTT	CAWTLGGGGRNQPQHF
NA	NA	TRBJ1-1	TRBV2	TGTGCCAGCAGTCGAGACAGCCTGGAAGCTTTCTTT	CASSRDSLEAFF
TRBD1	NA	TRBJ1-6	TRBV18	TGTGCCAGCTCACCAGGGCAGGGGGATTCACCCCTCCACTTT	CASSPGQGDSPLHF
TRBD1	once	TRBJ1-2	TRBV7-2	TGTGCCAGCAGCTTAAGGCGGGGGGGACAGAACTATGGCTACACCTTC	CASSLRRGGQNYGYTF
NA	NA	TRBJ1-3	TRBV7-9	TGTGCCAGCAGCTTAGAACTGAACTCTGGAAACACCATATATTTT	CASSLELNSGNTIYF
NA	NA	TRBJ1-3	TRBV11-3	TGTGCCAGCAGCTTCGGGGGAGGTGGAAACACCATATATTTT	CASSFGGGGNTIYF
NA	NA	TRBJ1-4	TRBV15	TGTGCCACCAGCAGAGATCGGGGGTTGGGTGAAAAACTGTTTTTT	CATSRDRGLGEKLFF
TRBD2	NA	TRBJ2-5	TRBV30	TGTGCCTGGAGTGGCGGACTAGCGGGGCTGGGGGAGACCCAGTACTTC	CAWSGGLAGLGETQYF
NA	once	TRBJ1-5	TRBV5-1	TGCGCCAGCAGCCCTACAGGGAATCAGCCCCAGCATTTT	CASSPTGNQPQHF
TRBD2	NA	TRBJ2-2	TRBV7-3	TGTGCCAGCAGCTTTGCTAGCGGGAACACCGGGGAGCTGTTTTTT	CASSFASGNTGELFF
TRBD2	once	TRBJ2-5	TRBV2	TGTGCCAGCAGTGGTGGGACTAGCGGGGTTGGCGAGACCCAGTACTTC	CASSGGTSGVGETQYF
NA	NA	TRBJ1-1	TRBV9	TGTGCCAGCAGCGGCGGACGGGGAGCTTTCTTT	CASSGGRGAFF
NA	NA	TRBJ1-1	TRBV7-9	TGTGCCAGCAGCTTAGTGTCCCGAGAACTGCGTACTGAAGCTTTCTTT	CASSLVSRELRTEAFF
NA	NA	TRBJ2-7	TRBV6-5	TGTGCCAGCAGGGAGACGCTAATGAGCTCCTACGAGCAGTACTTC	CASRETLMSSYEQYF
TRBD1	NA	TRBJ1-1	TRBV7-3	TGTGCCAGCAGCTTAATGGGGACAGGGGGCACTGAAGCTTTCTTT	CASSLMGTGGTEAFF
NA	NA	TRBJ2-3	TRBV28	TGTGCCAGCATCAGGGTTCTTAGCACAGATACGCAGTATTTT	CASIRVLSTDTQYF
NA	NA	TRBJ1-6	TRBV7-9	TGTGCCAGCAGCGGAAGTCGCGGGACGGATAATTCACCCCTCCACTTT	CASSGSRGTDNSPLHF
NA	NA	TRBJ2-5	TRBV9	TGTGCCAGCAGCGTAGCTGTCGGGAGAGAAGAGACCCAGTACTTC	CASSVAVGREETQYF
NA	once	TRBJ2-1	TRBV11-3	TGTGCCAGCAGCTTATCTACAGGGGGGGACAATGAGCAGTTCTTC	CASSLSTGGDNEQFF
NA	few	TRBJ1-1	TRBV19	TGTGCCAGTAGTATGGGAGGGGCCGGTGAAGCTTTCTTT	CASSMGGAGEAFF
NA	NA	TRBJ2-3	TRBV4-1	TGCGCCAGCAGCCTGGAGCCGGGTAGCACAGATACGCAGTATTTT	CASSLEPGSTDTQYF
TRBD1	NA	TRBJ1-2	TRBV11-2	TGTGCCAGCAGCGATCCGGCTTACAGGGGGAACTATGGCTACACCTTC	CASSDPAYRGNYGYTF
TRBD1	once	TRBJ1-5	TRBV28	TGTGCCAGCAGTTTATATGGAGGGGGCGGCAATCAGCCCCAGCATTTT	CASSLYGGGGNQPQHF
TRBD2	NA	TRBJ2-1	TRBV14	TGTGCCAGCAGCCAATGGAAACTAGCGGGAAATCCCTACAATGAGCAGTTCTTC	CASSQWKLAGNPYNEQFF
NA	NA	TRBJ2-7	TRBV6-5	TGTGCCAGCAGTTCCCGTTACGAGCAGTACTTC	CASSSRYEQYF
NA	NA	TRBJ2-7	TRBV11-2	TGTGCCAGCAGCCCGACCCGGACAGACTACGAGCAGTACTTC	CASSPTRTDYEQYF
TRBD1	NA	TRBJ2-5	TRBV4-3	TGCGCCAGCAGCCAAGGGACAGGGGGAGGGGGCGAGACCCAGTACTTC	CASSQGTGGGGETQYF